This is a list of T cell receptor beta chains from one sample in a study of blood T cell repertoires in COVID-19. Using immunoSEQ multiplex PCR, the repertoire was profiled, and TCRdb retains in-frame clones only, with some absent. The table has under 350,000 clones, around 89% seen once. Sequenced sample: peripheral blood. All receptors come from a man aged 35-49 years with acute or convalescent COVID-19. The CDR3 runs from the conserved cysteine through the conserved F or W. A D gene is named only where the DNA matches it firmly. For some rows the clone size is stated as once, few or many, or as a class when expanded; others skip it.

size: once
V: TRBV5-1
J: TRBJ2-2
D: .
CDR3: CASSLPQGNELGELFF
DNA: TGCGCCAGCAGCTTACCACAGGGTAATGAACTAGGGGAGCTGTTTTTT

size: .
V: TRBV12-5
J: TRBJ1-5
D: TRBD1
CDR3: CASGWTSSTGGGLNQPQHF
DNA: TGTGCTAGTGGTTGGACAAGCTCGACAGGGGGCGGCCTCAATCAGCCCCAGCATTTT

size: .
V: TRBV25-1
J: TRBJ2-3
D: .
CDR3: CASTGSTDTQYF
DNA: TGTGCCAGCACAGGGTCCACAGATACGCAGTATTTT

size: .
V: TRBV5-4
J: TRBJ2-2
D: .
CDR3: CASSLTWTIQGELFF
DNA: TGTGCCAGCAGCTTGACTTGGACTATACAAGGGGAGCTGTTTTTT

size: once
V: TRBV2
J: TRBJ1-5
D: .
CDR3: CASGRDMTNQPQHF
DNA: TGTGCCAGCGGAAGGGACATGACCAATCAGCCCCAGCATTTT

size: .
V: TRBV7-3
J: TRBJ1-2
D: .
CDR3: CASSPGHRGYGYTF
DNA: TGTGCCAGCAGCCCCGGCCACCGGGGCTATGGCTACACCTTC

size: .
V: TRBV12-3/TRBV12-4
J: TRBJ1-2
D: .
CDR3: CASSLGLNYGYTF
DNA: TGTGCCAGCAGTTTGGGCCTTAACTATGGCTACACCTTC

size: once
V: TRBV5-1
J: TRBJ1-3
D: .
CDR3: CASSLAPGLGNTIYF
DNA: TGCGCCAGCAGCTTGGCCCCAGGCTTAGGAAACACCATATATTTT

size: few
V: TRBV7-8
J: TRBJ1-6
D: .
CDR3: CASSSNRLWTRNSPLHF
DNA: TGTGCCAGCAGCTCCAACAGACTCTGGACTCGTAATTCACCCCTCCACTTT

size: .
V: TRBV5-1
J: TRBJ1-2
D: .
CDR3: CASSTQGNYGYTF
DNA: TGCGCCAGCAGCACTCAGGGAAACTATGGCTACACCTTC

size: .
V: TRBV4-1
J: TRBJ2-4
D: TRBD1
CDR3: CASSQDRGTGQNVAKNIQYF
DNA: TGCGCCAGCAGCCAAGATAGGGGGACAGGTCAAAATGTAGCCAAAAACATTCAGTACTTC

size: .
V: TRBV5-4
J: TRBJ2-3
D: .
CDR3: CASSEGPTDTQYF
DNA: TGTGCCAGCAGCGAGGGTCCCACAGATACGCAGTATTTT

size: few
V: TRBV7-9
J: TRBJ1-5
D: TRBD1
CDR3: CASSFFGTGALSNQPQHF
DNA: TGTGCCAGCAGCTTCTTCGGGACAGGGGCCCTTAGCAATCAGCCCCAGCATTTT

size: few
V: TRBV5-4
J: TRBJ1-2
D: .
CDR3: CASSLADSYGYTF
DNA: TGTGCCAGCAGCTTGGCCGACAGCTATGGCTACACCTTC

size: .
V: TRBV7-3
J: TRBJ2-7
D: TRBD1
CDR3: CASSSDRPGEQYF
DNA: TGTGCCAGCAGCTCGGACAGGCCGGGGGAGCAGTACTTC

size: .
V: TRBV3-1/TRBV3-2
J: TRBJ1-2
D: .
CDR3: CASRPQGSHPGDYGYTF
DNA: TGTGCCAGCAGACCACAAGGGTCCCACCCAGGGGACTATGGCTACACCTTC

size: .
V: TRBV5-4
J: TRBJ2-4
D: TRBD2
CDR3: CASSRGGPEAKNIQYF
DNA: TGTGCCAGCAGCCGGGGGGGGCCCGAAGCCAAAAACATTCAGTACTTC

size: .
V: TRBV5-6
J: TRBJ1-1
D: TRBD1
CDR3: CASSYGTGGAGTEAFF
DNA: TGTGCCAGCAGCTACGGGACAGGGGGCGCGGGGACTGAAGCTTTCTTT

size: .
V: TRBV27
J: TRBJ1-1
D: .
CDR3: CASSLTLGGNTEAFF
DNA: TGTGCCAGCAGTTTGACCCTCGGGGGGAACACTGAAGCTTTCTTT

size: .
V: TRBV6-5
J: TRBJ1-4
D: .
CDR3: CASRLTADEKLFF
DNA: TGTGCCAGCCGATTAACAGCTGACGAAAAACTGTTTTTT

size: .
V: TRBV6-5
J: TRBJ1-2
D: TRBD1
CDR3: CASSYFGQGGGYTF
DNA: TGTGCCAGCAGTTACTTCGGACAGGGGGGTGGCTACACCTTC

size: .
V: TRBV11-1
J: TRBJ2-7
D: .
CDR3: CASSGWTLPYEQYF
DNA: TGTGCCAGCAGCGGTTGGACACTTCCCTACGAGCAGTACTTC

size: .
V: TRBV3-1/TRBV3-2
J: TRBJ1-2
D: .
CDR3: CASSQVSGRDYGYTF
DNA: TGTGCCAGCAGCCAAGTATCAGGGCGAGACTATGGCTACACCTTC